This T cell receptor beta chain appears in the sequencing data of a study of blood T cell repertoires in COVID-19. Study information: Collection of acute and convalescent COVID-19 samples took place in the United States, Italy and Spain. PBMCs, B-cell-depleted T cells, or T cells were the source of the cDNA or gDNA that made up the material.

This clone was found once. Patients at the Seattle site were enrolled during active infection and followed longitudinally. Under the authors' procedure: How many nucleated cells were present was estimated from reference gene primer amplification. Generated by immunoSEQ multiplex PCR, the TCRdb table keeps only in-frame clones and is missing some. V and J calls and clone size come straight from that table; D and trimming were deduced from the DNA. The sample carries around 290,000 clones, just over 90% recorded once. The sequence came from a woman aged 30 to 39 with COVID-19, enrolled during active disease. Sequenced input: peripheral blood.

CDR3 in DNA: TGTGCCAGCAGCTTAAGGGGGAGTATAGGCACCGGGGAGCTGTTTTTT. Translating gives CASSLRGSIGTGELFF. The V gene is TRBV7-2, the J gene TRBJ2-2, with D maybe TRBD1 (6 bases). Germline V gene lookup returns CDR1 SGHTA and CDR2 FQGNSA. Trimming shortened V by 2 bases and J by 4 bases, and 14 bases separated the two germline ends. CDR3 length: 16 residues.